Listed below are T cell receptor beta chains from one sample, sequenced in a study of blood T cell repertoires in COVID-19. Here immunoSEQ multiplex PCR was the method, and the copy in TCRdb shows in-frame clones only, minus some. The data contain some 30,000 clones, 89% of them seen just once; the ten biggest clones take up 3.5%. The sample consisted of peripheral blood. All receptors derive from a human donor in a cohort sampled during active COVID-19. Both conserved end residues are part of each CDR3. A D gene is named only where the DNA matches it firmly. The listing skips clone size in some rows; elsewhere it reads once, few, many or a size class.

d_gene: .; j_gene: TRBJ2-5; abundance: .; v_gene: TRBV2; CDR3nt: TGTGCCAGCAGTGTAGGGGCTTTAGAGGAGACCCAGTACTTC; CDR3aa: CASSVGALEETQYF
d_gene: TRBD1; j_gene: TRBJ1-6; abundance: .; v_gene: TRBV18; CDR3nt: TGTGCCAGCTCACCAACGGCAGGGGGCGGGAATTCACCCCTCCACTTT; CDR3aa: CASSPTAGGGNSPLHF
d_gene: TRBD1; j_gene: TRBJ1-1; abundance: .; v_gene: TRBV10-3; CDR3nt: TGTGCCATCAGTGAGTCGGGACAGGGATGGGACACTGAAGCTTTCTTT; CDR3aa: CAISESGQGWDTEAFF
d_gene: .; j_gene: TRBJ1-2; abundance: .; v_gene: TRBV3-1/TRBV3-2; CDR3nt: TGTGCCAGCAGCCCCAGCGCAGTTACTAACTATGGCTACACCTTC; CDR3aa: CASSPSAVTNYGYTF
d_gene: TRBD2; j_gene: TRBJ2-7; abundance: .; v_gene: TRBV6-1; CDR3nt: TGTGCCAGCAGTGGCAGGACTAGCGGGGCAAGCCCCGAGCAGTACTTC; CDR3aa: CASSGRTSGASPEQYF
d_gene: .; j_gene: TRBJ1-4; abundance: .; v_gene: TRBV6-5; CDR3nt: TGTGCCAGCACCTACGGTCTGGGGCTCAATGAAAAACTGTTTTTT; CDR3aa: CASTYGLGLNEKLFF
d_gene: TRBD2; j_gene: TRBJ2-1; abundance: .; v_gene: TRBV11-3; CDR3nt: TGTGCCAGCAGCTTAGGGGGAGGGCAGTGGGGTCGCTATGAGCAGTTCTTC; CDR3aa: CASSLGGGQWGRYEQFF
d_gene: .; j_gene: TRBJ2-7; abundance: .; v_gene: TRBV27; CDR3nt: TGTGCCAGCAGATCCAGGGCAGATTCCCTATCGCCCGAGCAGTACTTC; CDR3aa: CASRSRADSLSPEQYF
d_gene: .; j_gene: TRBJ1-2; abundance: .; v_gene: TRBV7-2; CDR3nt: TGTGCCAGCAGCTTAGATCTGGGGACAAGCAGCTACACCTTC; CDR3aa: CASSLDLGTSSYTF
d_gene: TRBD1; j_gene: TRBJ1-4; abundance: .; v_gene: TRBV6-4; CDR3nt: TGTGCCAGCAGTGACTCGGGACAGGGGCGGGGGACTAATGAAAAACTGTTTTTT; CDR3aa: CASSDSGQGRGTNEKLFF
d_gene: TRBD2; j_gene: TRBJ2-5; abundance: .; v_gene: TRBV5-1; CDR3nt: TGCGCCAGCAGCCCTAGACTAGCGGGGATGGAGACCCAGTACTTC; CDR3aa: CASSPRLAGMETQYF
d_gene: .; j_gene: TRBJ1-1; abundance: .; v_gene: TRBV29-1; CDR3nt: TGCAGCGTTGAAGGGGCTGCCGGAGCTTTCTTT; CDR3aa: CSVEGAAGAFF
d_gene: TRBD1; j_gene: TRBJ1-3; abundance: .; v_gene: TRBV18; CDR3nt: TGTGCCAGCTCAATGGGACAGTCCTCCTCTGGAAACACCATATATTTT; CDR3aa: CASSMGQSSSGNTIYF
d_gene: .; j_gene: TRBJ1-1; abundance: .; v_gene: TRBV30; CDR3nt: TGTGCCTGGAGTGTAGGTGGCGGCACTGAAGCTTTCTTT; CDR3aa: CAWSVGGGTEAFF
d_gene: .; j_gene: TRBJ2-7; abundance: .; v_gene: TRBV5-4; CDR3nt: TGTGCCAGCAGCCCCGTGAGTGACAGGAGGAGAGAGCAGTACTTC; CDR3aa: CASSPVSDRRREQYF
d_gene: TRBD2; j_gene: TRBJ2-3; abundance: .; v_gene: TRBV14; CDR3nt: TGTGCCAGCAGCCACGGACCGGCAAGCGGGGGGCTACGAGGAAATACGCAGTATTTT; CDR3aa: CASSHGPASGGLRGNTQYF
d_gene: .; j_gene: TRBJ2-7; abundance: .; v_gene: TRBV1; CDR3nt: TGCACCAGCAGCTCGCCTCGGTACGAGCAGTACTTC; CDR3aa: CTSSSPRYEQYF
d_gene: .; j_gene: TRBJ2-5; abundance: .; v_gene: TRBV9; CDR3nt: TGTGCCAGCAGCGTAGGGGGGCCGGAGACCCAGTACTTC; CDR3aa: CASSVGGPETQYF
d_gene: .; j_gene: TRBJ1-2; abundance: once; v_gene: TRBV28; CDR3nt: TGTGCCAGCAGTTTAGGGGGCCTCGGCTATGGCTACACCTTC; CDR3aa: CASSLGGLGYGYTF
d_gene: TRBD1; j_gene: TRBJ2-3; abundance: .; v_gene: TRBV19; CDR3nt: TGTGCCAGTAGTGGAGGGACAGGGAGTACTAGCACAGATACGCAGTATTTT; CDR3aa: CASSGGTGSTSTDTQYF
d_gene: .; j_gene: TRBJ2-2; abundance: .; v_gene: TRBV30; CDR3nt: TGTGCCTGGAGTAGCGGGTACACCGGGGAGCTGTTTTTT; CDR3aa: CAWSSGYTGELFF
d_gene: TRBD1; j_gene: TRBJ2-2; abundance: .; v_gene: TRBV9; CDR3nt: TGTGCCAGCAGCGGGGTGCTTGGACAGGCTCCTTCGAACACCGGGGAGCTGTTTTTT; CDR3aa: CASSGVLGQAPSNTGELFF
d_gene: .; j_gene: TRBJ2-1; abundance: .; v_gene: TRBV5-4; CDR3nt: TGTGCCAGCAGACGTGACACCTCCTACAATGAGCAGTTCTTC; CDR3aa: CASRRDTSYNEQFF
d_gene: TRBD1; j_gene: TRBJ1-2; abundance: .; v_gene: TRBV5-6; CDR3nt: TGTGCCAGCAGCTCGGGGGACAGGGGGGCCTATGGCTACACCTTC; CDR3aa: CASSSGDRGAYGYTF
d_gene: TRBD2; j_gene: TRBJ2-1; abundance: once; v_gene: TRBV7-9; CDR3nt: TGTGCCAGCAGCCTACGGGGGGGCTCCCCCAATGAGCAGTTCTTC; CDR3aa: CASSLRGGSPNEQFF
d_gene: .; j_gene: TRBJ1-6; abundance: .; v_gene: TRBV5-4; CDR3nt: TGTGCCAGCAGCGCCGGACAGTTTGGATCACCCCTCCACTTT; CDR3aa: CASSAGQFGSPLHF
d_gene: .; j_gene: TRBJ2-1; abundance: once; v_gene: TRBV7-9; CDR3nt: TGTGCCAGCAGCTTAGCGCCGGTATACAATGAGCAGTTCTTC; CDR3aa: CASSLAPVYNEQFF
d_gene: .; j_gene: TRBJ2-3; abundance: .; v_gene: TRBV6-1; CDR3nt: TGTGCCAGCAGTGAAGACGGCAGGGGCGCAGATACGCAGTATTTT; CDR3aa: CASSEDGRGADTQYF
d_gene: TRBD2; j_gene: TRBJ2-1; abundance: .; v_gene: TRBV29-1; CDR3nt: TGCAGCGTTGTGCCCGCCGCGGGGGGCGGCTACAATGAGCAGTTCTTC; CDR3aa: CSVVPAAGGGYNEQFF
d_gene: TRBD1; j_gene: TRBJ2-3; abundance: .; v_gene: TRBV6-1; CDR3nt: TGTGCCAGCAGTGACCGGGACAGGACGACAGATACGCAGTATTTT; CDR3aa: CASSDRDRTTDTQYF
d_gene: TRBD1; j_gene: TRBJ2-2; abundance: .; v_gene: TRBV6-6; CDR3nt: TGTGCCAGCAGCCCCGGGACAGCAAACACCGGGGAGCTGTTTTTT; CDR3aa: CASSPGTANTGELFF
d_gene: TRBD1; j_gene: TRBJ2-3; abundance: .; v_gene: TRBV6-1; CDR3nt: TGTGCCAGCAGTGAACTTTGGGGACAGGTCCTCGATACGCAGTATTTT; CDR3aa: CASSELWGQVLDTQYF
d_gene: TRBD2; j_gene: TRBJ2-4; abundance: .; v_gene: TRBV2; CDR3nt: TGTGCCAGCAGTCTCACTAGCGGGGGGGCCAAAAACATTCAGTACTTC; CDR3aa: CASSLTSGGAKNIQYF
d_gene: .; j_gene: TRBJ2-3; abundance: .; v_gene: TRBV18; CDR3nt: TGTGCCAGCTCACGACAGGTTAGCACAGATACGCAGTATTTT; CDR3aa: CASSRQVSTDTQYF
d_gene: TRBD2; j_gene: TRBJ2-7; abundance: .; v_gene: TRBV2; CDR3nt: TGTGCCAGCAGTGGGGGGGGGACCTACGAGCAGTACTTC; CDR3aa: CASSGGGTYEQYF
d_gene: .; j_gene: TRBJ1-5; abundance: .; v_gene: TRBV30; CDR3nt: TGTGCCTGGGGCAGACAGGACAATCAGCCCCAGCATTTT; CDR3aa: CAWGRQDNQPQHF
d_gene: TRBD1; j_gene: TRBJ2-4; abundance: .; v_gene: TRBV2; CDR3nt: TGTGCCAGCGGCCGGGACAGAAAAAACATTCAGTACTTC; CDR3aa: CASGRDRKNIQYF
d_gene: .; j_gene: TRBJ2-7; abundance: .; v_gene: TRBV9; CDR3nt: TGTGCCAGCAGCTTCGATTCCGAGTACGAGCAGTACTTC; CDR3aa: CASSFDSEYEQYF
d_gene: TRBD2; j_gene: TRBJ2-1; abundance: .; v_gene: TRBV3-1/TRBV3-2; CDR3nt: TGTGCCAGCAGTCTACGGCGAGCGGGGGGGCAGAATGAGCAGTTCTTC; CDR3aa: CASSLRRAGGQNEQFF
d_gene: TRBD2; j_gene: TRBJ2-3; abundance: .; v_gene: TRBV14; CDR3nt: TGTGCCAGCAGCCAAGTAGCGGACAAGGGGAGGGGAGATACGCAGTATTTT; CDR3aa: CASSQVADKGRGDTQYF
d_gene: .; j_gene: TRBJ1-4; abundance: .; v_gene: TRBV19; CDR3nt: TGTGCCAGTAGGGGGCCTCGGGAAAAACTGTTTTTT; CDR3aa: CASRGPREKLFF
d_gene: .; j_gene: TRBJ2-6; abundance: .; v_gene: TRBV6-2/TRBV6-3; CDR3nt: TGTGCCAGCAGTTACGGGGGCCTTGGTGGGGCCAACGTCCTGACTTTC; CDR3aa: CASSYGGLGGANVLTF
d_gene: TRBD1; j_gene: TRBJ1-2; abundance: once; v_gene: TRBV2; CDR3nt: TGTGCCAGCGTGGACAGGGGTAACTATGGCTACACCTTC; CDR3aa: CASVDRGNYGYTF
d_gene: .; j_gene: TRBJ2-1; abundance: .; v_gene: TRBV5-8; CDR3nt: TGTGCCAGCAACCCTCAGGGCTATGAGCAGTTCTTC; CDR3aa: CASNPQGYEQFF
d_gene: .; j_gene: TRBJ2-3; abundance: .; v_gene: TRBV6-5; CDR3nt: TGTGCCAGCAGGCGGGACAGCACAGATACGCAGTATTTT; CDR3aa: CASRRDSTDTQYF
d_gene: .; j_gene: TRBJ1-1; abundance: .; v_gene: TRBV6-6; CDR3nt: TGTGCCAGCAGGGCGACACCGAACACTGAAGCTTTCTTT; CDR3aa: CASRATPNTEAFF
d_gene: .; j_gene: TRBJ2-5; abundance: .; v_gene: TRBV19; CDR3nt: TGTGCCAGTAAGAAAAATGGAATACCGGGTCTGGAGACCCAGTACTTC; CDR3aa: CASKKNGIPGLETQYF